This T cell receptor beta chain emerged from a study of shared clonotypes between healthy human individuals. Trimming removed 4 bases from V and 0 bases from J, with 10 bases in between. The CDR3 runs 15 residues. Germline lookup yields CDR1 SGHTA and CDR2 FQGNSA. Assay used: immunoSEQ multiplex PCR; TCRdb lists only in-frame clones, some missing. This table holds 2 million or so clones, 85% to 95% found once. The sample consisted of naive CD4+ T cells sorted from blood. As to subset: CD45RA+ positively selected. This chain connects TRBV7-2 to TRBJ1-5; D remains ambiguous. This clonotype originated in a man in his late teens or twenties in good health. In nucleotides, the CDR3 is TGTGCCAGCAGCTCAGACGGTCATAGCAATCAGCCCCAGCATTTT. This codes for CASSSDGHSNQPQHF.